The T cell receptor beta chain described here comes from a study of OX40 agonist ivuxolimab in advanced cancers. Study outcomes and limitations: At 0.1 to 3.0 mg/kg and by week 6, CD4+ and CD8+ T cells in the blood had expanded clonally.

In regard to this clone: Its antigen is unidentified.

The protocol was immunoSEQ multiplex PCR, while the TCRdb copy is restricted to in-frame clones and leaves out a portion. This sample has under 100,000 clones, with 70% to 90% found just once. The ends lost 11 bases at V and 0 bases at J; junction bases unmatched: 17. This CDR3 contains 18 residues. Germline V gene data show CDR1 as SNHLY and CDR2 as FYNNEI. The material sequenced was CD4+ or CD8+ T cells sorted from blood, taken in a trial of the OX40 agonist ivuxolimab. This TCR was sampled from an adult with an advanced solid tumor such as melanoma, head and neck, liver or kidney cancer. V gene TRBV2 combines with J gene TRBJ2-7; TRBD2 agrees at 12 bases. DNA of the CDR3: TGTGCCCTCAAAGCCTCCGGGACTAGCGGGCTGAGCTCCTACGAGCAGTACTTC. It specifies CALKASGTSGLSSYEQYF.